This T cell receptor (beta chain) was sequenced for a study of blood T cells in healthy people across ages. Trimming cost V 7 bases and J 9 bases, with 17 bases left between them. Germline V lookup: CDR1 MDHEN, CDR2 SYDVKM. CDR3 length: 13 residues. PCR was performed a second time for about 6 to 12 cycles using a sample-barcoded 5' primer and a J-beta primer mix. Each cDNA molecule, via a template-switch adaptor with 12 random nucleotides, was tagged. Each single sample gave us at least 2.5 million CDR3-containing paired-end reads. TCRdb re-derived calls from the 5' RACE reads in MiXCR, one entry per CDR3 protein. The repertoire holds 1,100,000 or so distinct CDR3 sequences, with 40% to 45% as singletons. Study-wide points: With donor CMV status unknown, expanded clonotype changes were possibly confounded. A roughly linear age-dependent decrease characterized TCR beta diversity per million T cells.

A remark on this clonotype: Its antigen is not identified.

The sequenced sample consisted of blood. V is TRBV28 and J is TRBJ2-3; no definite D call. This sequence originates from a woman in her fifties or sixties in good health. CDR3 DNA: TGTGCCAGCACCCGGGCCACGGATCGGACGCAGTATTTT. Protein sequence: CASTRATDRTQYF.